This note documents a single T cell receptor beta chain sequence. The multiple sclerosis controls comprised treatment-naive patients whose relapsing-remitting disease was stable or active. The sample originates from a study of CD8 T cells in Susac syndrome. A quantity of roughly 0.5 to 1 ug RNA underwent reverse transcription using random hexamers. One entry per CDR3 protein, called by TCRdb with MiXCR from the immunoSEQ multiplex PCR reads. The sample shows over 150,000 distinct CDR3 sequences, approximately 95% of them seen only once. This CDR3 contains 14 residues. V was shortened by 8 bases and J by 1 base, with 9 bases between the two germline ends. Germline-derived CDR1 and CDR2 are SGHTA and FQGNSA.

The specimen was CD4+ T cells from PBMCs. The V gene is TRBV7-2, the J gene TRBJ2-6, with D perhaps TRBD1 or TRBD2 (6 bases each). This clonotype originated in a human donor with multiple sclerosis. The CDR3 DNA follows: TGTGCCAGCGGGGGGACATCTGGGGCCAACGTCCTGACTTTC. Its protein is CASGGTSGANVLTF.